This paragraph reports one T cell receptor beta chain. Its cognate antigen is unknown. The data stem from a study of brain T cells in children with intractable seizures. Produced via immunoSEQ multiplex PCR; TCRdb's table is partial and in-frame only. The sample lists about 320,000 clones, roughly 92% occurring once. Noted time point: blood from clinic visit 5 months post-surgery; TSC patient then seizure free. Only cases whose brain tissue showed the highest T cell transcript signatures were sequenced. At least one anti-epileptic drug was given before surgery. General study points: Viral specificity was inferred only from CDR3 similarity; HCMV serostatus was unknown.

Germline V gene sequence: CDR1 SGHNT, CDR2 YYREEE (reference sequence). CDR3 size: 13 residues. V gave up 3 bases and J gave up 10 bases, with 13 bases separating them. The sequenced sample was peripheral blood, obtained approximately 5 months after surgery. The J gene is TRBJ1-4, the V gene TRBV5-4, with TRBD1 as a possible D gene (5 bases). This receptor was identified in a boy under two years old with tuberous sclerosis and intractable seizures. As DNA, the CDR3 is TGTGCCAGCAGCTCGGCGGGGCGGGGAAAACTGTTTTTT. This encodes CASSSAGRGKLFF.